Presented here are 30 T cell receptor beta chains from one specimen sequenced in a study of blood T cell repertoires in COVID-19. Using immunoSEQ multiplex PCR, the repertoire was profiled, and TCRdb retains in-frame clones only, with some absent. The table shows 70,000 to 95,000 clones, with roughly four fifths occurring only once. The source material was peripheral blood. The receptors derive from a human donor in a cohort sampled during active COVID-19.

The chain combines TRBV7-3 with TRBJ2-3; no firm D call. Germline CDR1 and CDR2: SGHTA and FQGTGA. Trimming left V 1 base short and J 0 bases short, with 8 bases between. The CDR3 has 15 residues. CDR3 loop: CASSLNRGSTDTQYF. CDR3 nucleotide sequence: TGTGCCAGCAGCTTAAATCGCGGTAGCACAGATACGCAGTATTTT.

This chain joins TRBV5-1 and TRBJ2-1; 9 bases match TRBD1. Germline V gene lookup returns CDR1 SGHRS and CDR2 YFSETQ. This CDR3 contains 16 residues. Unmatched junction bases numbered 9, after V lost 0 bases and J lost 8 bases. CDR3: CASSLVVTGGRDEQFF. The DNA for the CDR3 is TGCGCCAGCAGCTTGGTAGTGACAGGGGGGAGGGATGAGCAGTTCTTC. Complete variable domain (other parts from reference TRBV5-1 and TRBJ2-1): KAGVTQTPRYLIKTRGQQVTLSCSPISGHRSVSWYQQTPGQGLQFLFEYFSETQRNKGNFPGRFSGRQFSNSRSEMNVSTLELGDSALYLCASSLVVTGGRDEQFFGPGTRLTVL.

J is TRBJ1-4 and V is TRBV6-5; tentatively, D is TRBD1 (5 bases). CDR3 length: 15 amino acids. Trimming pared 3 bases from V and 4 bases from J, leaving 12 bases between. Germline CDR1 is MNHEY and CDR2 is SVGAGI. The CDR3 reads CASSYQGDSNEKLFF. The CDR3 DNA follows: TGTGCCAGCAGTTATCAAGGGGATAGTAATGAAAAACTGTTTTTT.

This clone was observed a handful of times. V usage is TRBV5-4 and J usage is TRBJ2-1; no firm D call. The CDR3 covers 15 residues. CDR1 SGHNT and CDR2 YYREEE come from the germline V gene (reference sequence). V lost 3 bases to trimming and J lost 8 bases, with 18 bases between them. This CDR3 reads CASSSMLSVSDEQFF. The CDR3 nucleotides read TGTGCCAGCAGCTCAATGCTATCGGTTTCGGATGAGCAGTTCTTC. Full variable domain (missing parts from reference TRBV5-4 and TRBJ2-1): ETGVTQSPTHLIKTRGQQVTLRCSSQSGHNTVSWYQQALGQGPQFIFQYYREEENGRGNFPPRFSGLQFPNYSSELNVNALELDDSALYLCASSSMLSVSDEQFFGPGTRLTVL.

J is TRBJ2-5 and V is TRBV7-6; weak D call: TRBD1 (5 bases). CDR1 is SGHVS, CDR2 FNYEAQ, per germline. This CDR3 comprises 15 residues. V shed 4 bases and J shed 0 bases, with 12 bases lying between them. The CDR3: CASSSIAGYQETQYF. CDR3 nucleotides: TGTGCCAGCAGCTCCATAGCAGGGTACCAAGAGACCCAGTACTTC.

V usage is TRBV10-3 and J usage is TRBJ2-3; 12 positions agree with TRBD2. The CDR3 length is 18 residues. With V trimmed by 2 bases and J by 0 bases, 6 bases remained unmatched. In germline, CDR1 is ENHRY, CDR2 SYGVKD. This CDR3 is CAISEMTSGGTSTDTQYF. DNA for the CDR3: TGTGCCATCAGTGAGATGACTAGCGGGGGAACTAGCACAGATACGCAGTATTTT.

V and J are TRBV7-2 and TRBJ1-1; D might be TRBD1 (5 bases). The CDR3 loop spans 14 amino acids. Trimming stripped 5 bases from V and 3 bases from J, with 13 bases between. Per the germline V gene, CDR1 is SGHTA and CDR2 is FQGNSA. Here the CDR3 DNA reads TGTGCCAGCAGCGTGGGGGGAAGGGACACTGAAGCTTTCTTT. Its protein is CASSVGGRDTEAFF.

The V and J genes are TRBV30 and TRBJ1-5; D uncertain. The V end was cut by 3 bases, the J end by 1 base, with 10 bases between. In germline, CDR1 is GTSNPN, CDR2 SVGIG (reference sequence). This CDR3 contains 14 residues. CDR3 sequence (DNA): TGTGCCTGGAGACCGGCGGGAAGCAATCAGCCCCAGCATTTT. Translation gives CAWRPAGSNQPQHF.

The rearrangement uses TRBV5-1 and TRBJ2-1, with 9 positions matching TRBD1. The CDR3 covers 16 residues. Germline loops: CDR1 SGHRS, CDR2 YFSETQ. Germline trimming cut 2 bases from V and 5 bases from J; bases unmatched to any gene: 8. The CDR3 DNA reads TGCGCCAGCAGCTTCTCAGCGGGACAGGGCAACAATGAGCAGTTCTTC. It encodes CASSFSAGQGNNEQFF. Based on the CDR3 plus reference TRBV5-1 and TRBJ2-1, the full variable domain is KAGVTQTPRYLIKTRGQQVTLSCSPISGHRSVSWYQQTPGQGLQFLFEYFSETQRNKGNFPGRFSGRQFSNSRSEMNVSTLELGDSALYLCASSFSAGQGNNEQFFGPGTRLTVL.

CDR3 region: CASSEVNWNTEAFF. In DNA form, the CDR3 reads TGTGCCAGCAGTGAAGTGAACTGGAACACTGAAGCTTTCTTT. This chain links TRBV6-1 with TRBJ1-1; no definite D call. V was pared by 1 base and J by 1 base, with 7 bases between. The CDR3 is made up of 14 amino acids. Germline assignment: CDR1 MNHNS and CDR2 SASEGT.

The chain recombines TRBV5-1 with TRBJ2-3, with 13 bases fitting TRBD2. V was pared by 4 bases and J by 2 bases, with 4 bases of the junction left unmatched. The CDR3 loop spans 16 amino acids. Germline-derived CDR1 and CDR2 are SGHRS and YFSETQ. The CDR3 nucleotides are TGCGCCAGCAGCCGAGGGACTAGCGGGGACACAGATACGCAGTATTTT. This gives the protein CASSRGTSGDTDTQYF. Variable domain in full (rest from reference TRBV5-1 and TRBJ2-3): KAGVTQTPRYLIKTRGQQVTLSCSPISGHRSVSWYQQTPGQGLQFLFEYFSETQRNKGNFPGRFSGRQFSNSRSEMNVSTLELGDSALYLCASSRGTSGDTDTQYFGPGTRLTVL.

The CDR3 DNA reads TGTGCCAGCAGTGAAGCCCGGAGGGTTACCACCTTC. It codes for CASSEARRVTTF. The genes are TRBV6-1 and TRBJ1-2; no clear D gene. Trimming took 0 bases from V and 13 from J, leaving 12 bases between them. CDR3 length: 12 residues. Germline CDR1 reads MNHNS; CDR2 reads SASEGT.

The rearrangement uses TRBV5-1 and TRBJ1-1; 7 bases line up with TRBD1. Germline lookup yields CDR1 SGHRS and CDR2 YFSETQ. This CDR3 comprises 16 residues. V was clipped by 4 bases and J by 4 bases; unmatched bases: 13. The CDR3 sequence: CASSRIQGRRSTEAFF. The CDR3 DNA sequence: TGCGCCAGCAGCCGGATACAGGGGCGCCGGAGCACTGAAGCTTTCTTT.

This chain joins TRBV5-4 and TRBJ1-3; D remains unclear. Germline V gene lookup returns CDR1 SGHNT and CDR2 YYREEE (reference sequence). This CDR3 is built from 15 residues. V lost 1 base and J 5 bases, leaving 13 bases between the germline ends. The CDR3 is CASSLSPRRRNTIYF. Written as DNA, the CDR3 is TGTGCCAGCAGCTTGAGCCCCCGGAGGAGAAACACCATATATTTT.

The rearrangement joins TRBV6-5 to TRBJ2-7; tentative D call: TRBD2 (6 bases). Germline lookup yields CDR1 MNHEY and CDR2 SVGAGI. V was shortened by 6 bases and J by 6 bases, with 12 bases between the two germline ends. This CDR3 has 12 residues. The CDR3 loop is CASSSGGVEQYF. In DNA form, the CDR3 reads TGTGCCAGCAGCTCCGGGGGAGTCGAGCAGTACTTC.

This clone came up a few times. V usage is TRBV6-2 or TRBV6-3 and J usage is TRBJ1-2; the D gene is possibly TRBD1 (5 bases). Germline V CDR1 and CDR2: MNHEY, SVGEGT. This CDR3 has 15 amino acids. V shed 4 bases and J shed 4 bases, with 16 bases lying between them. CDR3 nucleotide sequence: TGTGCCAGCAGTTCCCCAGGGACGGAGGGCTATGGCTACACCTTC. Translation gives CASSSPGTEGYGYTF.

The chain employs TRBV19 and TRBJ1-2; 7 bases line up with TRBD1. J lost 0 bases, V lost 7 bases, and 14 bases had no gene match. The CDR3 runs to 17 residues. Germline values: CDR1 LNHDA, CDR2 SQIVND (reference sequence). The CDR3 DNA reads as TGTGCCAGTATTTCCCCGGGACAGCGACCTTCTAACTATGGCTACACCTTC. Translated: CASISPGQRPSNYGYTF.

The chain links TRBV5-1 to TRBJ2-5; 9 bases fit TRBD2. V lost 3 bases, J lost 1 base, and 4 bases stayed unmatched. This CDR3 has 15 amino acids. Germline CDR1 and CDR2: SGHRS and YFSETQ. In DNA form, the CDR3 reads TGCGCCAGCAGCTCGGGACTAGCTCCCCAAGAGACCCAGTACTTC. This encodes CASSSGLAPQETQYF.

The V and J genes are TRBV3-1 (or the pseudogene TRBV3-2) and TRBJ1-3; 8 bases map to TRBD1. Germline trimming cut 2 bases from V and 12 bases from J; bases unmatched to any gene: 9. Per the germline V gene, CDR1 is LGHDT and CDR2 is YNNKEL (reference sequence). CDR3 size: 14 residues. CDR3 sequence: CASSQFLGTGLIYF. The CDR3 bases are TGTGCCAGCAGCCAATTTCTCGGGACAGGCCTCATATATTTT.

V is TRBV5-1 and J is TRBJ1-6, with 8 bases aligning to TRBD1. The CDR3 loop spans 14 amino acids. The V gene end was trimmed by 7 bases and the J gene end by 5 bases; junction bases not matched to a gene: 5. In germline, CDR1 is SGHRS, CDR2 YFSETQ. Written as DNA, the CDR3 is TGCGCCAGCCGGACAGGGCTTAATAATTCACCCCTCCACTTT. Its translation is CASRTGLNNSPLHF.

The rearrangement joins TRBV2 to TRBJ2-3, with a weak D call TRBD2 (5 bases). The CDR3 contains 15 residues. Germline CDR1 is SNHLY and CDR2 is FYNNEI. The V gene lost 6 bases and the J gene lost 0 bases, with 13 bases spanning the gap. The CDR3 DNA sequence: TGTGCCAGCAGGGCGGAGGCTCGGAGCACAGATACGCAGTATTTT. Protein product: CASRAEARSTDTQYF.

The rearrangement uses TRBV30 and TRBJ1-5; 7 bases map to TRBD1. This CDR3 spans 14 amino acids. CDR1 and CDR2 (germline): GTSNPN, SVGIG (reference sequence). Trimming took 0 bases from V and 5 from J; bases not matched to a gene: 4. CDR3 region: CAWSVRQGHQPQHF. The CDR3 nucleotides are TGTGCCTGGAGTGTCCGACAGGGTCATCAGCCCCAGCATTTT.

CDR3 sequence: CASSSRTGNYEQYF. CDR3 coding DNA: TGTGCCAGCAGCTCTCGGACAGGGAACTACGAGCAGTACTTC. V and J are TRBV7-8 and TRBJ2-7, with 8 bases lining up with TRBD1. The V gene end was trimmed by 4 bases and the J gene end by 3 bases; junction bases not matched to a gene: 5. Germline CDR1 SGHVS, CDR2 FQNEAQ. The CDR3 contains 14 residues.

The chain couples TRBV5-1 to TRBJ2-4, with D possibly matching TRBD2 (6 bases). The V end lost 4 bases, the J end lost 3 bases, and 14 bases lay between the germline ends. Looked up from germline, CDR1 is SGHRS and CDR2 is YFSETQ. CDR3 size: 15 residues. The CDR3, as DNA: TGCGCCAGCAGCCCCAGCGGGTTCGGCAAAAACATTCAGTACTTC. The encoded protein is CASSPSGFGKNIQYF.

The chain employs TRBV6-2 or TRBV6-3 and TRBJ1-1, with D uncertain. Germline V gene sequence: CDR1 MNHEY, CDR2 SVGEGT. The V end was cut by 6 bases, the J end by 1 base, with 15 bases between. This CDR3 is 15 amino acids long. The chain's CDR3 is CASSRSRAGNTEAFF. CDR3 bases: TGTGCCAGCAGCCGCTCGAGGGCGGGGAACACTGAAGCTTTCTTT.

J is TRBJ1-2 and V is TRBV5-4, with 9 bases that match TRBD1. Germline V CDR1 and CDR2: SGHNT, YYREEE (reference sequence). J gave up 8 bases and V 3 bases, and 8 bases lay outside the gene matches. The CDR3 extends over 14 amino acids. Here the CDR3 DNA reads TGTGCCAGCAGCTCCGGACAGGGGCTTCGGGGCTACACCTTC. Protein: CASSSGQGLRGYTF. The full variable domain, its missing parts supplied by reference TRBV5-4 and TRBJ1-2, is ETGVTQSPTHLIKTRGQQVTLRCSSQSGHNTVSWYQQALGQGPQFIFQYYREEENGRGNFPPRFSGLQFPNYSSELNVNALELDDSALYLCASSSGQGLRGYTFGSGTRLTVV.

This chain uses TRBV30 with TRBJ2-2, with D maybe TRBD1 (6 bases). Per the germline V gene, CDR1 is GTSNPN and CDR2 is SVGIG (reference sequence). V was shortened by 4 bases and J by 4 bases, with 16 bases between the two germline ends. This CDR3 region has 15 residues. The CDR3: CAWTRGGFVTGELFF. CDR3 nucleotides: TGTGCCTGGACCAGGGGTGGGTTCGTCACCGGGGAGCTGTTTTTT.

CDR3 DNA sequence: TGTGCCAGCAGTCTACTAGCGGGGGGAGAGTACTTC. It codes for CASSLLAGGEYF. The chain has TRBV2 and TRBJ2-7, with TRBD2 matching 12 bases. V shed 5 bases, J shed 11 bases, and the junction held 4 bases outside the gene matches. CDR1 and CDR2 from the germline V gene are SNHLY and FYNNEI. The CDR3 is 12 amino acids.

This CDR3 is CASSRKSTAWETQYF. CDR3 bases: TGTGCCAGCAGTCGCAAGAGCACCGCCTGGGAGACCCAGTACTTC. This chain uses TRBV5-8 with TRBJ2-5, with unresolved D. The V end lost 5 bases, the J end lost 5 bases, and 19 bases lay between the germline ends. Germline V lookup: CDR1 SGHTS, CDR2 YDEGEE. This CDR3 is built from 15 residues.

V and J are TRBV7-6 and TRBJ2-4; 9 positions agree with TRBD1. Per the germline V gene, CDR1 is SGHVS and CDR2 is FNYEAQ. This CDR3 is 16 amino acids long. V shed 5 bases and J 2 bases; nucleotides not matched to a gene: 7. The CDR3 DNA is TGTGCCAGCAGCACAGGGGGCCCGGACCCCAAAAACATTCAGTACTTC. It translates to CASSTGGPDPKNIQYF.